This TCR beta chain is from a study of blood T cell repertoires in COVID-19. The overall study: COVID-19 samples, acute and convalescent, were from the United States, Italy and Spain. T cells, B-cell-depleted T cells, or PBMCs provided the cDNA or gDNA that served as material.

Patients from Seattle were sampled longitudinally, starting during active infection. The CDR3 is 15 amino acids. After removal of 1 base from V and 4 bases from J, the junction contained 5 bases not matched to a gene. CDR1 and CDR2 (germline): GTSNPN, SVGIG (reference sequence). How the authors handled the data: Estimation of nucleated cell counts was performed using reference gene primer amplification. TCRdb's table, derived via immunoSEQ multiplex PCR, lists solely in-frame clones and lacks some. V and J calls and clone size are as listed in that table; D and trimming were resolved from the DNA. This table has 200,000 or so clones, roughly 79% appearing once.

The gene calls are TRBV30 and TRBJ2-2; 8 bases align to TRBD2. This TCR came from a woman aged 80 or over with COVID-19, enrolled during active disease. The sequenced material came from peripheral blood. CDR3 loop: CAWSEPLAGTGELFF. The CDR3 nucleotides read TGTGCCTGGAGTGAACCCCTAGCGGGCACCGGGGAGCTGTTTTTT.